Listed below are T cell receptor beta chains from one sample, sequenced in a study of tumor-infiltrating lymphocytes in localized non-small cell lung cancer. Using immunoSEQ multiplex PCR, the repertoire was profiled, and TCRdb retains in-frame clones only, with some absent. The sample comprises 15,000 to 20,000 clones, 55% to 75% of which are singletons, and 6.5% rests with the top ten. The sample consisted of lung tumor tissue. The source of these receptors is a human donor with non-small cell lung cancer. The CDR3 runs from the conserved cysteine through the conserved F or W. A D gene is named only where the DNA matches it firmly. The size field is filled for only some rows; it gives once, few, many or a size class.

>.|TRBD1|TRBJ1-2|TRBV2
CASRATGAYGYTF
TGTGCCAGCAGGGCGACAGGGGCCTATGGCTACACCTTC
>.|TRBD1|TRBJ2-2|TRBV28
CASSQGAHTGELFF
TGTGCCAGCTCACAGGGGGCGCACACCGGGGAGCTGTTTTTT
>few|.|TRBJ1-5|TRBV28
CASSLPQRASQPQHF
TGTGCCAGCAGTTTACCCCAAAGGGCGAGTCAGCCCCAGCATTTT
>.|TRBD2|TRBJ2-1|TRBV5-1
CASSGTSGVNEQFF
TGCGCCAGCAGCGGGACTAGCGGGGTTAATGAGCAGTTCTTC
>.|.|TRBJ2-7|TRBV7-2
CASRLQGTASGRYEQYF
TGTGCCAGCAGACTACAGGGGACTGCCTCAGGGCGTTACGAGCAGTACTTC
>.|TRBD1|TRBJ1-2|TRBV4-2
CASSPSPGQGLGGYTF
TGTGCCAGCAGCCCGTCGCCGGGACAGGGGTTAGGGGGCTACACCTTC
>.|.|TRBJ2-3|TRBV7-9
CASSRAVSRRGTDTQYF
TGTGCCAGCAGCCGAGCCGTTTCGCGTCGTGGCACAGATACGCAGTATTTT
>once|.|TRBJ2-1|TRBV12-5
CASGFTGSTYNEQFF
TGTGCTAGTGGTTTTACAGGGAGCACCTACAATGAGCAGTTCTTC
>.|.|TRBJ2-3|TRBV28
CASSLEYTQYF
TGTGCCAGCAGTTTAGAATATACGCAGTATTTT
>few|.|TRBJ2-1|TRBV6-5
CASSYGQGGHNEQFF
TGTGCCAGCAGTTACGGTCAGGGGGGCCACAATGAGCAGTTCTTC
>.|TRBD1|TRBJ2-5|TRBV5-4
CASSPGQGETQYF
TGTGCCAGCAGCCCGGGACAGGGGGAGACCCAGTACTTC
>once|.|TRBJ2-3|TRBV19
CASSIRLLDTQYF
TGTGCCAGTAGTATTCGACTTCTAGATACGCAGTATTTT
>.|.|TRBJ2-1|TRBV7-2
CASTPRGPTGGEQFF
TGTGCCAGCACCCCGCGTGGCCCAACCGGTGGTGAGCAGTTCTTC
>.|.|TRBJ2-5|TRBV7-9
CASSLAVRVGETQYF
TGTGCCAGCAGCTTAGCGGTCAGGGTAGGAGAGACCCAGTACTTC
>once|TRBD2|TRBJ2-2|TRBV27
CASSWYRPGLAGAGELFF
TGTGCCAGCAGCTGGTATCGCCCTGGACTAGCGGGAGCCGGGGAGCTGTTTTTT
>.|.|TRBJ1-3|TRBV9
CASSVSWDGTTGNTIYF
TGTGCCAGCAGCGTAAGCTGGGACGGAACCACTGGAAACACCATATATTTT
>.|.|TRBJ1-5|TRBV5-5
CASSEGQRQPQHF
TGTGCCAGCAGCGAAGGACAAAGACAGCCCCAGCATTTT
>once|.|TRBJ2-1|TRBV4-3
CASSQVMRNEQFF
TGCGCCAGCAGCCAAGTCATGCGGAATGAGCAGTTCTTC
>.|TRBD1|TRBJ2-3|TRBV11-2
CASSSSGTDTDTQYF
TGTGCCAGCAGCTCGTCCGGGACAGACACAGATACGCAGTATTTT
>.|TRBD2|TRBJ2-2|TRBV13
CASSYGQSGGAVGELFF
TGTGCCAGCAGCTACGGCCAGAGCGGGGGGGCCGTCGGGGAGCTGTTTTTT
>few|.|TRBJ1-5|TRBV7-3
CASSLTHRVGQPQHF
TGTGCCAGCAGCTTAACGCACAGGGTTGGTCAGCCCCAGCATTTT
>.|.|TRBJ2-7|TRBV10-2
CASSEPGPYEQYF
TGCGCCAGCAGTGAACCGGGCCCCTACGAGCAGTACTTC
>.|TRBD2|TRBJ2-7|TRBV9
CASSVGDGLAAHYEQYF
TGTGCCAGCAGCGTAGGGGATGGACTAGCGGCCCACTACGAGCAGTACTTC
>.|.|TRBJ2-5|TRBV7-6
CASSLGAMGTQYF
TGTGCCAGCAGCTTAGGGGCTATGGGGACCCAGTACTTC
>few|.|TRBJ1-2|TRBV5-3
CARSLPRGVDLAGYTF
TGTGCCAGAAGCCTCCCCCGAGGGGTAGACCTGGCTGGCTACACCTTC
>.|.|TRBJ2-1|TRBV6-4
CASSENGGLGHEQFF
TGTGCCAGCAGTGAAAACGGGGGACTGGGGCATGAGCAGTTCTTC
>.|.|TRBJ2-7|TRBV7-2
CASSLNYPSYEQYF
TGTGCCAGCAGCTTAAACTACCCTTCCTACGAGCAGTACTTC
>few|.|TRBJ2-1|TRBV18
CASSPPAGEDEQFF
TGTGCCAGCTCACCGCCGGCAGGGGAGGATGAGCAGTTCTTC